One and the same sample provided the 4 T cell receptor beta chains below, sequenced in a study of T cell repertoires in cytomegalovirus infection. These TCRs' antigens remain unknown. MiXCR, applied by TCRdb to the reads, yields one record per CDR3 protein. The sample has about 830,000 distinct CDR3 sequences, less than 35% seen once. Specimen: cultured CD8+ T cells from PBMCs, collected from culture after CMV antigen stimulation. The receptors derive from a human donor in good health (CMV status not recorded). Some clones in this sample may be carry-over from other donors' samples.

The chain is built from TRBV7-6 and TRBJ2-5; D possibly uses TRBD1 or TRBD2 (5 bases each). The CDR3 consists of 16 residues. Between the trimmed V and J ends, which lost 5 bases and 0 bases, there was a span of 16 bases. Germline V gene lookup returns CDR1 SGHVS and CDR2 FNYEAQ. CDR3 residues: CASSQEVTEYQETQYF. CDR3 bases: TGTGCCAGCAGCCAGGAGGTGACAGAGTACCAAGAGACCCAGTACTTC.

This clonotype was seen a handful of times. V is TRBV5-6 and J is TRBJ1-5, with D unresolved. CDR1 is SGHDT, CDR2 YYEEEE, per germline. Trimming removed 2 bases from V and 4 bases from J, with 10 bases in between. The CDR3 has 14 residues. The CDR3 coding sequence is TGTGCCAGCAGCTTCAGTGGAGTAAATCAGCCCCAGCATTTT. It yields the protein CASSFSGVNQPQHF.

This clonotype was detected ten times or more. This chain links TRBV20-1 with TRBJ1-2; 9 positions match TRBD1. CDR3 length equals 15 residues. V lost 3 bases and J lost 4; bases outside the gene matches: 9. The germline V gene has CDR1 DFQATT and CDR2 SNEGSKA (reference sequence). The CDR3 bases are TGCAGTGCTAGTTTACCGGGACAGGGACCCTATGGCTACACCTTC. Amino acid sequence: CSASLPGQGPYGYTF.

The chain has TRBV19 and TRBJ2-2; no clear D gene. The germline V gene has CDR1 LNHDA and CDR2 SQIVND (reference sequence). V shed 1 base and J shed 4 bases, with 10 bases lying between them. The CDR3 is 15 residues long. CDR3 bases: TGTGCCAGTAGTATAGTATCCGGGTTCACCGGGGAGCTGTTTTTT. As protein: CASSIVSGFTGELFF.